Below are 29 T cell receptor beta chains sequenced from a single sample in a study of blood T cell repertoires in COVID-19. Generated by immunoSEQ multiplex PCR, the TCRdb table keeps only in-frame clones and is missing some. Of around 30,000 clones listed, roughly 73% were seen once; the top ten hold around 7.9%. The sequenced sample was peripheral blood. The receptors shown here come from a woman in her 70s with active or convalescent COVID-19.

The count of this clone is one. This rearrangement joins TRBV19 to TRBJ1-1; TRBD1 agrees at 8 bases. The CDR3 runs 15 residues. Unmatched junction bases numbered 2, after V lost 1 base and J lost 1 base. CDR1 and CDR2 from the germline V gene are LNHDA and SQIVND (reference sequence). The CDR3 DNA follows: TGTGCCAGTAGTATAGTGGGGACAGGGAACACTGAAGCTTTCTTT. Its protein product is CASSIVGTGNTEAFF. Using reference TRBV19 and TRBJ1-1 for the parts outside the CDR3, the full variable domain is DGGITQSPKYLFRKEGQNVTLSCEQNLNHDAMYWYRQDPGQGLRLIYYSQIVNDFQKGDIAEGYSVSREKKESFPLTVTSAQKNPTAFYLCASSIVGTGNTEAFFGQGTRLTVV.

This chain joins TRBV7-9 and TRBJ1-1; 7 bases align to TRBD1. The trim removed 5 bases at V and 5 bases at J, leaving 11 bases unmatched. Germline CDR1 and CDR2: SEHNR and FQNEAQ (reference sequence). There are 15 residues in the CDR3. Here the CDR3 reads CASSLYLTGETEAFF. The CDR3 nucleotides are TGTGCCAGCAGCCTATACCTCACAGGGGAAACTGAAGCTTTCTTT. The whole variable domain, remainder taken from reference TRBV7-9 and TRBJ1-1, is DTGVSQNPRHKITKRGQNVTFRCDPISEHNRLYWYRQTLGQGPEFLTYFQNEAQLEKSRLLSDRFSAERPKGSFSTLEIQRTEQGDSAMYLCASSLYLTGETEAFFGQGTRLTVV.

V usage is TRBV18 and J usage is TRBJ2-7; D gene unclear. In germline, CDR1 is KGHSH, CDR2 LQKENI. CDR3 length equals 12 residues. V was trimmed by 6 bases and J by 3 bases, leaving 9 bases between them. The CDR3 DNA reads TGTGCCAGCTCCGAACTCGGCTACGAGCAGTACTTC. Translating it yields CASSELGYEQYF.

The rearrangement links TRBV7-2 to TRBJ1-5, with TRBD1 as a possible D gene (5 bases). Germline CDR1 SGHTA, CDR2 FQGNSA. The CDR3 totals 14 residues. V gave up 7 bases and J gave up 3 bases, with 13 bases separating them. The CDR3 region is CASNQGSYNQPQHF. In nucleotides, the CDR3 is TGTGCCAGCAACCAGGGCAGCTACAATCAGCCCCAGCATTTT.

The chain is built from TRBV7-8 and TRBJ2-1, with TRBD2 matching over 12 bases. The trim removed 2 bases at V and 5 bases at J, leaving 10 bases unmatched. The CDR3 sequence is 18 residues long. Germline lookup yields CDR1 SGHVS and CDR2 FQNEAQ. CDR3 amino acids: CASSLTGRTSGMNNEQFF. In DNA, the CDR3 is TGTGCCAGCAGCTTAACTGGGCGGACTAGCGGGATGAACAATGAGCAGTTCTTC.

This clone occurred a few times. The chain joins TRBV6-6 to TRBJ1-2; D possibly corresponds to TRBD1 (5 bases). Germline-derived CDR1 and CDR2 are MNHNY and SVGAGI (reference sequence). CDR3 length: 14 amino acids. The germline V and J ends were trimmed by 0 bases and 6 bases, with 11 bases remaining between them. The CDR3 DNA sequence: TGTGCCAGCAGTTACTCTTCCAGGGAGGATGGCTACACCTTC. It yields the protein CASSYSSREDGYTF.

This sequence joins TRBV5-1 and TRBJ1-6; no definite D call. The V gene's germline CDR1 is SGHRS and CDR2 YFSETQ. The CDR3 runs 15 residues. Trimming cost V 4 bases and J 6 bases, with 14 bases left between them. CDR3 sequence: CASSPAAGGNSPLHF. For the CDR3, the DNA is TGCGCCAGCAGCCCCGCGGCGGGAGGTAATTCACCCCTCCACTTT.

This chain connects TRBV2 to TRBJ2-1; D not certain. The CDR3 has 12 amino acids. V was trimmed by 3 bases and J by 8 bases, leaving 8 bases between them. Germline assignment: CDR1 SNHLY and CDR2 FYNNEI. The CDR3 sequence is CASSEVRDEQFF. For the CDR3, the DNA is TGTGCCAGCAGTGAGGTCCGAGATGAGCAGTTCTTC.

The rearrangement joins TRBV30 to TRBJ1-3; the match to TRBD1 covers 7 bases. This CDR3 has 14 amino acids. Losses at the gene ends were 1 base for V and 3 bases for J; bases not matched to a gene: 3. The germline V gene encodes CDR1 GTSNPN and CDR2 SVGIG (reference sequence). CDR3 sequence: CAWSAGTDGNTIYF. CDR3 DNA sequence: TGTGCCTGGAGTGCTGGGACAGATGGAAACACCATATATTTT. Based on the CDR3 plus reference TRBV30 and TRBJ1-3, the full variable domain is SQTIHQWPATLVQPVGSPLSLECTVEGTSNPNLYWYRQAAGRGLQLLFYSVGIGQISSEVPQNLSASRPQDRQFILSSKKLLLSDSGFYLCAWSAGTDGNTIYFGEGSWLTVV.

The CDR3 region has the DNA TGTGCCAGCAGCGCTTACAGGGAACCCTACAATGAGCAGTTCTTC. This gives the protein CASSAYREPYNEQFF. The V call is TRBV3-1 (or the pseudogene TRBV3-2), the J call TRBJ2-1; D is possibly TRBD1 (6 bases). CDR3 length: 15 residues. CDR1 and CDR2 from the germline V gene are LGHDT and YNNKEL (reference sequence). V shed 5 bases and J shed 2 bases, with 13 bases lying between them.

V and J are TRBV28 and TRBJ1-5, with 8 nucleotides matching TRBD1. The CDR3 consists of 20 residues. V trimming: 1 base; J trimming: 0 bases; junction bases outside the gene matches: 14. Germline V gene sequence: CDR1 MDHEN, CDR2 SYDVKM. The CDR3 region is CASSLLWGQQGENSNQPQHF. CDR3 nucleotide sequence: TGTGCCAGCAGTTTATTATGGGGCCAACAGGGGGAAAATAGCAATCAGCCCCAGCATTTT. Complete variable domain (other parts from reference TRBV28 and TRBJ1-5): DVKVTQSSRYLVKRTGEKVFLECVQDMDHENMFWYRQDPGLGLRLIYFSYDVKMKEKGDIPEGYSVSREKKERFSLILESASTNQTSMYLCASSLLWGQQGENSNQPQHFGDGTRLSIL.

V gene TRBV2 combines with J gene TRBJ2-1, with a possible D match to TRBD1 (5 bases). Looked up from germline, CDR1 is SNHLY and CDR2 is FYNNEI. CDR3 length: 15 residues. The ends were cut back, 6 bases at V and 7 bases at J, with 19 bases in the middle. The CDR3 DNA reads TGTGCCAGCAGCAATCTCGCAAGGGGTGTGAATGAGCAGTTCTTC. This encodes CASSNLARGVNEQFF.

The CDR3 is CASAWEGIEMKGYTF. CDR3 bases: TGTGCCAGTGCCTGGGAGGGGATTGAAATGAAGGGCTACACCTTC. This chain connects TRBV19 to TRBJ1-2; D might be TRBD1 (5 bases). Trimming took off 8 bases at V and 8 bases at J, with 24 bases between the two ends. There are 15 residues in the CDR3. Looked up from germline, CDR1 is LNHDA and CDR2 is SQIVND (reference sequence). The complete variable domain, with remaining parts taken from reference TRBV19 and TRBJ1-2, reads DGGITQSPKYLFRKEGQNVTLSCEQNLNHDAMYWYRQDPGQGLRLIYYSQIVNDFQKGDIAEGYSVSREKKESFPLTVTSAQKNPTAFYLCASAWEGIEMKGYTFGSGTRLTVV.

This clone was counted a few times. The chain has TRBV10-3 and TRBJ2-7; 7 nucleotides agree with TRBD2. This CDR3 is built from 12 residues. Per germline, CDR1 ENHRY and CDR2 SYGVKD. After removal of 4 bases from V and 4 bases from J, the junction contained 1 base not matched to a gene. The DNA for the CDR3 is TGTGCCATCAGTGGCGGGGGTTACGAGCAGTACTTC. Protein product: CAISGGGYEQYF.

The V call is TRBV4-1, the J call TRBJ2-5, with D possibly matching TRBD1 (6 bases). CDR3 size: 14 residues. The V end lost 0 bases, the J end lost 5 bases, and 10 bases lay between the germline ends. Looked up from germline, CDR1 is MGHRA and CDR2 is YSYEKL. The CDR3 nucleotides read TGCGCCAGCAGCCAAGAGGGGGCGTATGAGACCCAGTACTTC. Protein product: CASSQEGAYETQYF.

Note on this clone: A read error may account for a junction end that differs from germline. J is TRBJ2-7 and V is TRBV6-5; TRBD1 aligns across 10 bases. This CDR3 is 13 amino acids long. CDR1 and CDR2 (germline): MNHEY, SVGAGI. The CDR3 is CATDLKPGTGVFF. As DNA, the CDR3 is TGTGCCACCGACCTTAAACCCGGGACAGGGGTATTCTTC.

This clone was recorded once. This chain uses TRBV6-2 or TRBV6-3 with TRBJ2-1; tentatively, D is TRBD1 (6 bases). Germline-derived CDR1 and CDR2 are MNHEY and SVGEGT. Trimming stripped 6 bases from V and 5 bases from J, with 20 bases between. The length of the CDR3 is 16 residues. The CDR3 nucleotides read TGTGCCAGCAGCCCCGGGACAAAGACTTTCAACAATGAGCAGTTCTTC. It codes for CASSPGTKTFNNEQFF.

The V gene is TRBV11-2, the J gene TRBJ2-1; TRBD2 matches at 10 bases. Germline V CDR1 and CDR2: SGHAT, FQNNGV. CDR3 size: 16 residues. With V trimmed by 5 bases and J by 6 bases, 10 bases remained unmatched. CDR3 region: CASSPRSGGALNEQFF. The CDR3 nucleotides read TGTGCCAGCAGCCCAAGAAGCGGGGGGGCCCTCAATGAGCAGTTCTTC.

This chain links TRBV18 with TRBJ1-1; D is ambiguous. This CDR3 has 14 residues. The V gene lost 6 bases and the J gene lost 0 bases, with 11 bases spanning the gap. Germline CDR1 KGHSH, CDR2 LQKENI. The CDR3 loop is CASSLLEVNTEAFF. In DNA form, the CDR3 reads TGTGCCAGCTCGTTGCTGGAGGTGAACACTGAAGCTTTCTTT.

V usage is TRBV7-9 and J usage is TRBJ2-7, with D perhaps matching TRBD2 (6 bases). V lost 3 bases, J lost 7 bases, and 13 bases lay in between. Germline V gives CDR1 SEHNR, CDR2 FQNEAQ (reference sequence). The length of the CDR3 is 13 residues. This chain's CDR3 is CASSFGGTLEQYF. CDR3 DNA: TGTGCCAGCAGCTTTGGGGGGACCCTGGAGCAGTACTTC.

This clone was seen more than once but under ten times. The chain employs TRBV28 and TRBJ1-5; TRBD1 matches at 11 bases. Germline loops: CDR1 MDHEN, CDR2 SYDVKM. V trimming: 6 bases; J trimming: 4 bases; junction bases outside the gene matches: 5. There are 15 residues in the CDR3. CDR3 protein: CASSTGTGGNQPQHF. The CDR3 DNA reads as TGTGCCAGCAGCACCGGGACAGGGGGAAATCAGCCCCAGCATTTT.

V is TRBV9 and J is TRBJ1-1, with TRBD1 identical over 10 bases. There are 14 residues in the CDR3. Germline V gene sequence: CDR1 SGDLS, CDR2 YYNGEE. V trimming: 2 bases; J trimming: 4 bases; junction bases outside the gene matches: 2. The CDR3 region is CASSVGQGGTEAFF. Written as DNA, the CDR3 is TGTGCCAGCAGCGTCGGACAGGGGGGCACTGAAGCTTTCTTT.

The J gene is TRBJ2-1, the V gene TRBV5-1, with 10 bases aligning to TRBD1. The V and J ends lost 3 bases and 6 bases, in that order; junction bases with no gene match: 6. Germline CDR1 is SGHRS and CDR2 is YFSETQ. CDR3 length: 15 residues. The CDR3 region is CASSSRQGAANEQFF. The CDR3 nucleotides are TGCGCCAGCAGCTCCCGACAGGGGGCGGCCAATGAGCAGTTCTTC.

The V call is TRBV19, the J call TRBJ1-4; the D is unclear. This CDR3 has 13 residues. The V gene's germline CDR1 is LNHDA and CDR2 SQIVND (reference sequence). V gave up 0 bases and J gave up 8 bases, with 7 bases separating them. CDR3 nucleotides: TGTGCCAGTAGTATAGATAATGCGGAAAAACTGTTTTTT. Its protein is CASSIDNAEKLFF. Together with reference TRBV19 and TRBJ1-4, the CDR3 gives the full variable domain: DGGITQSPKYLFRKEGQNVTLSCEQNLNHDAMYWYRQDPGQGLRLIYYSQIVNDFQKGDIAEGYSVSREKKESFPLTVTSAQKNPTAFYLCASSIDNAEKLFFGSGTQLSVL.

In DNA, the CDR3 is TGCAGCGTCTCCGTTAGCGCCAGCTCCTACGAGCAGTACTTC. Translation gives CSVSVSASSYEQYF. The J gene is TRBJ2-7, the V gene TRBV29-1, with TRBD2 as a possible D gene (5 bases). The germline gives CDR1 SQVTM, CDR2 ANQGSEA. V lost 6 bases, J lost 0 bases, and 15 bases lay in between. The CDR3 contains 14 residues.

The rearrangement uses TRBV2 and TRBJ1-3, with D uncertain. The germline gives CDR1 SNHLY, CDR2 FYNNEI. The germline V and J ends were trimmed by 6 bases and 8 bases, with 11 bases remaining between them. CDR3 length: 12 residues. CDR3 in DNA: TGTGCCAGCAGGCGGTACCTGGACACCATATATTTT. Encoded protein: CASRRYLDTIYF.

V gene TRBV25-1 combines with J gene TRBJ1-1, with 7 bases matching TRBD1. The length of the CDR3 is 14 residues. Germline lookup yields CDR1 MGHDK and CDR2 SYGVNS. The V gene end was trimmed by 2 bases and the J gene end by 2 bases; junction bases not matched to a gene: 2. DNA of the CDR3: TGTGCCAGCAGTGAAAACAGGGGAAACACTGAAGCTTTCTTT. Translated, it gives CASSENRGNTEAFF.

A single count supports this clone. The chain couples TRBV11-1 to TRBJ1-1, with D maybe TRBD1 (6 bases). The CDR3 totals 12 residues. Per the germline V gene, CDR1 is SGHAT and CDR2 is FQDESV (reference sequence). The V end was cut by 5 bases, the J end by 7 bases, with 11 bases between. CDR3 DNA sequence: TGTGCCAGCAGCGGAGACAGGAGTGAAGCTTTCTTT. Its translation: CASSGDRSEAFF.

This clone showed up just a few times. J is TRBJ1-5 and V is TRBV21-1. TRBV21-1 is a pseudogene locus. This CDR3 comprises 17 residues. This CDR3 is CASSLSGKRYSNQPQHF. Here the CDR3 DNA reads TGTGCCAGCAGCCTTTCGGGGAAAAGATATAGCAATCAGCCCCAGCATTTT.